This T cell receptor beta chain was identified in a study of T cells in localized non-small cell lung cancer. Overall study results and limits: Out of the top 100 tumor clones, a median roughly 50 were seen in adjacent lung. Uninvolved adjacent lung showed peak T cell clonality, exceeding tumor. Sequencing was limited to one tumor region, leaving the possibility of heterogeneity open.

The CDR3 runs to 10 residues. Trimming pared 3 bases from V and 7 bases from J, leaving 4 bases between. Per germline, CDR1 DFQATT and CDR2 SNEGSKA (reference sequence). Turning to this clone: Its target is unknown.

Profiling relied on immunoSEQ multiplex PCR, and the TCRdb table lists in-frame clones only, not all of them. This sample has around 35,000 clones, with about 80% found just once. The V call is TRBV20-1, the J call TRBJ2-1; D is unresolved. The sequences come from peripheral blood, collected before any cancer treatment. This receptor was obtained from a male donor at least 60 years old with stage III squamous cell lung carcinoma. The DNA of the CDR3 is TGCAGTGCTAGTTGGAATGAGCAGTTCTTC. This codes for CSASWNEQFF.